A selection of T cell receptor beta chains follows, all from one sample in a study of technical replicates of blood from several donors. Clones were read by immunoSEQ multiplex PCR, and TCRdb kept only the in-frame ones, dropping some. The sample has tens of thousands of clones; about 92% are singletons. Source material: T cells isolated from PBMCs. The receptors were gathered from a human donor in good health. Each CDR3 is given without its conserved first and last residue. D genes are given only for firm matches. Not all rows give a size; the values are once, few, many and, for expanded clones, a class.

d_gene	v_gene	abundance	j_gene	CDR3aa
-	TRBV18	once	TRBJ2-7	ASSPPDRPYEQY
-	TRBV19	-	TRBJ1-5	ASSRVGQRSNQPQH
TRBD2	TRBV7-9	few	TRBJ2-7	ASRRGLAGVGEQY
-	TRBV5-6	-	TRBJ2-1	ASSLTHRYNEQF
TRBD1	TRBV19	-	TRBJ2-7	ASKMTGSSYEQY
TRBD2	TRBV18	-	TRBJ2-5	ASSPGGLAAQY
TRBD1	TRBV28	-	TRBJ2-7	ASSLRTGYGSINYEQY
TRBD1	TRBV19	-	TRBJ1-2	ASRDRDRQNYGYT
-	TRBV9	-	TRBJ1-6	ASSPQVWPLH
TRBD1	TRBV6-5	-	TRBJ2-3	ASSYEGATDTQY
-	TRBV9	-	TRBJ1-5	ASSVLGDANQPQH
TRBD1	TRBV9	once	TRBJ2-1	ASSVRTGGSYNEQF
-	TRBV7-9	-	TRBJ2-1	ASSSQTGTHNEQF
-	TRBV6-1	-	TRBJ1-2	ASSGYESYNYGYT
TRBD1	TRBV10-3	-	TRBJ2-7	AIEVGGPGTGGPYEQY
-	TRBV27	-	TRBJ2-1	ASSPVGAYNEQF
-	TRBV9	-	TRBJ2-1	ASSVGAGLGNEQF
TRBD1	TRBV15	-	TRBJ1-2	ATSRDMGQYSNYGYT
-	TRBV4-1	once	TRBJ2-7	ASSQDDRLYEQY
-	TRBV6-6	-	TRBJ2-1	ASSPGTRPYNEQF
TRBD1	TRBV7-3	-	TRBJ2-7	ASSPDRDRRHYEQY
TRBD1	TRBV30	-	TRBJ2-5	AWRDRETQY
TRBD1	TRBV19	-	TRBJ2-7	ASSMDRDTYEQY
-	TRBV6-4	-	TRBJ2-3	ATADSSTDTQY
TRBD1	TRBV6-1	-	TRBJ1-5	ASSEAWGQGQYSNQPQH
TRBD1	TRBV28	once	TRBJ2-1	ASSSWTGLVPPYNEQF
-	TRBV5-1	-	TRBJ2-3	ASSWHTDTQY
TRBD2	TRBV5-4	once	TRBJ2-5	ASSQGLAVTQETQY
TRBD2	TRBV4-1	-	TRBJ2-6	ASSQDRLAGGNSGANVLT
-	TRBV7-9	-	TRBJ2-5	ASSSPGSGMRETQY
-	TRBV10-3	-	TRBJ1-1	AISESISVNTEAF
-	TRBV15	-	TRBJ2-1	ATSRDSRTPF
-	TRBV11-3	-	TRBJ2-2	ASSFISPGELF
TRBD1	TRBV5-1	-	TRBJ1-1	ASSLGTGTTEAF
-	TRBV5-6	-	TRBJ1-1	ASRPGMARLNTEAF
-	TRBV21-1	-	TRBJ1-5	ASSLGDVHSNQPQH
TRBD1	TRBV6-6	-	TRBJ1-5	ASSPGTGYQPQH
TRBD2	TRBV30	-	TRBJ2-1	AWSVRIGGDLAEQF
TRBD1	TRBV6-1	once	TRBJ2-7	ASRDRGRAYEQY
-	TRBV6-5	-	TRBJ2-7	ASSYSGQGSYEQY
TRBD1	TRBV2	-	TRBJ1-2	ASSAVRGNLDGYT
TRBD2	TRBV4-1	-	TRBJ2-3	ASSSQRGNTDTQY
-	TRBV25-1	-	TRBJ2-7	ASSDLQGSYEQY
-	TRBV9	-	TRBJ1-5	ASSGGQLNQPQH
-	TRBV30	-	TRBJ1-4	AWSVRVNEKLF
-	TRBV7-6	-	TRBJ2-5	ASSLGVQEQETQY